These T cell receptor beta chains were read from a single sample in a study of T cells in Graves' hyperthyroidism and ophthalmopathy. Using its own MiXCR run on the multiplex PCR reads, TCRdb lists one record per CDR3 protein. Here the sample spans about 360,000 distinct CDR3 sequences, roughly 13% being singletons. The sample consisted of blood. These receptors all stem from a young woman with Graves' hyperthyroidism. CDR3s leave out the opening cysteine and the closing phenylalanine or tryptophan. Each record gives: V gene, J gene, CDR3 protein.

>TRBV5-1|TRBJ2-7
ASSTLGLDEQY
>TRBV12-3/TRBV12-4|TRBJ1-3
ASSEQAPGNTIY
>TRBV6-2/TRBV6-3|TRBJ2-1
ASSLEIIRTMPYNEQF
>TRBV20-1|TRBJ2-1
SAPDSMNNEQF
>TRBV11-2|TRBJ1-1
ASSVDGQYTEAF
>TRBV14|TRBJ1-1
ASSQGEDSWNTEAF
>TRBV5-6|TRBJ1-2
ASTKTGRGYT
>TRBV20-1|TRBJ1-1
SASQGNTEAF
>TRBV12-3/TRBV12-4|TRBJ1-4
AARRDEKLF
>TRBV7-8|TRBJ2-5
ASSSRTSLETQY
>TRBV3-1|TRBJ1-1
ASSPMGRGHTEAF
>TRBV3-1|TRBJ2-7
ASSQRGSREQY
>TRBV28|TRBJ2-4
ASSNLAGVELRNIQY
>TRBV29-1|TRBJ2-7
SVDTGGGEQY
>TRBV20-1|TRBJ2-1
SALLAPAYNEQF
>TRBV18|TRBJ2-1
ASSPIESLAGDEQF
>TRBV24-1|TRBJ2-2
ATRNSSTGGRGTGELF
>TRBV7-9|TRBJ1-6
ASSFRGPANSPLH
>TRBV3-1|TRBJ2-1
ASSPRDRQYNEQF
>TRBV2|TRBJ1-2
ASSENRGRGYT
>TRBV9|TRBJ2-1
ASSATGTVYNEQF
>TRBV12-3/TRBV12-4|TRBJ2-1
ASSLAGLAGVNEQF
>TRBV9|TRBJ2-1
ASSVSGRSYNEQF
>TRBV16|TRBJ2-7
ASSQAGTSYEQY
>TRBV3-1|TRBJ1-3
ASSQGLRGGNTIY
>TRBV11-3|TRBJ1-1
ASSAREGNTEAF
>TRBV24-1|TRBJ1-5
ATRGAGNQPQH
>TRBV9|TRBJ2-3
ASSAIRTSGGADTQY
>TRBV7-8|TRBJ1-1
ASSLFFSDHTEAF
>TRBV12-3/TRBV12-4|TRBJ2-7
ASSSGRRSSDEQY
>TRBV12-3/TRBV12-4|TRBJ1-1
ASSYTGTEAF
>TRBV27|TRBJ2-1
ACSFRNRVYNEQF
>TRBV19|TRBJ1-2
ASSGVHVYRPQGYT
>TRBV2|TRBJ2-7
ASSEDGPYEQY
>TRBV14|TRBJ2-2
ASSFRDRQRTGELF
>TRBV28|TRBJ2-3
ASNFGLQSGKTGVNMVTQY
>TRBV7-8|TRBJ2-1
ASSFTSGRAPNEQF
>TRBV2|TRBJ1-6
ASSGTGSSYNSPLH
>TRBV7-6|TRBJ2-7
ASSDYLGFHEQY
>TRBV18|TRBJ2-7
ASSPLHKDSYEQY
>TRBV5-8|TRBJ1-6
ASSLAASSYNSPLH